This TCR beta chain derives from a study of CD8+ T cells in alopecia areata. cDNA serving as the sequencing template came from extracted, reverse transcribed RNA. Sequencing used immunoSEQ multiplex PCR; TCRdb keeps in-frame clones, though not all of them. The sample has tens of thousands of clones, about 45% seen once. The CDR3 is 17 amino acids. Germline V gene sequence: CDR1 SGHVS, CDR2 FNYEAQ. With 1 base clipped from V and 5 bases from J, the junction kept 10 bases outside the gene matches. Indicated treatment: oral pan-JAK inhibitor, 5-10 mg twice daily. This clone came up once. The chain combines TRBV7-6 with TRBJ2-3; 9 bases align to TRBD2. The TCR sequence derives from a human donor with alopecia areata. The sequencing here drew on CD8+ T cells sorted from blood, taken around week 36, from a patient treated with tofacitinib. As DNA, the CDR3 is TGTGCCAGCAGCTTAGGGGTAGCGGGAGTCGGTATAGATACGCAGTATTTT. Protein product: CASSLGVAGVGIDTQYF.